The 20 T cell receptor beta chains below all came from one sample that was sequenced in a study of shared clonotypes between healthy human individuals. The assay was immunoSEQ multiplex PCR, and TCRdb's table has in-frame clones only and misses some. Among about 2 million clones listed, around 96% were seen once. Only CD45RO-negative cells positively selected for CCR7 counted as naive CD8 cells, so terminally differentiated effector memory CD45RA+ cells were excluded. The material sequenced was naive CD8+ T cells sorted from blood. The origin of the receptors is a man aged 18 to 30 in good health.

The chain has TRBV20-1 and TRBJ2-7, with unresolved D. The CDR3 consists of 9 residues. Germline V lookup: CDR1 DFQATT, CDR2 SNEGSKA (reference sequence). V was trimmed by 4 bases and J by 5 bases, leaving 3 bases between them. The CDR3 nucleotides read TGCAGTGCTACGGACGAGCAGTACTTC. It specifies CSATDEQYF.

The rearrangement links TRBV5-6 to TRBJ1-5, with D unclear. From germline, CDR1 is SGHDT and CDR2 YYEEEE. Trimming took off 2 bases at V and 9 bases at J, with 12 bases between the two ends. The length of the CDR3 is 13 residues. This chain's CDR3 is CASSFNPDGPQHF. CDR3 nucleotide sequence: TGTGCCAGCAGCTTTAATCCAGATGGGCCCCAGCATTTT.

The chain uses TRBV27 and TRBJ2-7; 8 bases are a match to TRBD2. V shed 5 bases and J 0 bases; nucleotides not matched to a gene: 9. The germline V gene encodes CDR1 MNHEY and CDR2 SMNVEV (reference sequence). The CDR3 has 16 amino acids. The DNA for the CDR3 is TGTGCCAGCAGTCCGTCGAGCGGGAGCCTCTCCTACGAGCAGTACTTC. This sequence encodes CASSPSSGSLSYEQYF.

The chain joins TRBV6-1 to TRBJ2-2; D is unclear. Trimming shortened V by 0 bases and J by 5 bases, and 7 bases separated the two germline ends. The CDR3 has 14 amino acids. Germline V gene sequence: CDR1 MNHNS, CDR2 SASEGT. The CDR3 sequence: CASSEALLTGELFF. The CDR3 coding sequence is TGTGCCAGCAGTGAAGCGTTGCTGACCGGGGAGCTGTTTTTT.

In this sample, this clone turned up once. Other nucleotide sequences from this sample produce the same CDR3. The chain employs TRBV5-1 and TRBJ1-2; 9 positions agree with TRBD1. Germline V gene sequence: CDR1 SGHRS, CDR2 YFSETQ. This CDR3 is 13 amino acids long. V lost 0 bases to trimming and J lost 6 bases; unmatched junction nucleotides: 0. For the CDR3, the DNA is TGCGCCAGCAGCTTGGGACAGGGGGATGGCTACACCTTC. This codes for CASSLGQGDGYTF.

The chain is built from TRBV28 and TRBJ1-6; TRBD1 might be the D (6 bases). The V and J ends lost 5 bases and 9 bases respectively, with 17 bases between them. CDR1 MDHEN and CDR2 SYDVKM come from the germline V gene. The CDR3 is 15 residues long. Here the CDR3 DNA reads TGTGCCAGCAGTGGGAACTCCGGGACACTTTCACCCCTCCACTTT. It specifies CASSGNSGTLSPLHF.

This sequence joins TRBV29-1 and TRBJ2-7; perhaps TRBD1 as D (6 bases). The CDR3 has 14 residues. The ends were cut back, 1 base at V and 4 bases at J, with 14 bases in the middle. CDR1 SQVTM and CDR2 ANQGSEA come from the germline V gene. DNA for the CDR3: TGCAGCGTTGAAGGCCTCTTAGGGGGATACGAGCAGTACTTC. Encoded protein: CSVEGLLGGYEQYF.

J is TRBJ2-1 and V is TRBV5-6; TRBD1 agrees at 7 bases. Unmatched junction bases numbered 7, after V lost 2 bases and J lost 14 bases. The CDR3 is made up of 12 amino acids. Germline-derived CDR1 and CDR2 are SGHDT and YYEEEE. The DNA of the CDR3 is TGTGCCAGCAGCTTCCAGGGGGTAGATGAGTTCTTC. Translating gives CASSFQGVDEFF.

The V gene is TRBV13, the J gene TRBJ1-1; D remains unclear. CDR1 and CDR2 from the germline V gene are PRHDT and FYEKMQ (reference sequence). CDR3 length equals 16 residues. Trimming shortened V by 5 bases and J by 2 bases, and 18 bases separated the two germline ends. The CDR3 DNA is TGTGCCAGCAGCCCCGAGACGGGTAGTCCTAACACTGAAGCTTTCTTT. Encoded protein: CASSPETGSPNTEAFF. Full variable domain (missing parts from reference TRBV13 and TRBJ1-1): AAGVIQSPRHLIKEKRETATLKCYPIPRHDTVYWYQQGPGQDPQFLISFYEKMQSDKGSIPDRFSAQQFSDYHSELNMSSLELGDSALYFCASSPETGSPNTEAFFGQGTRLTVV.

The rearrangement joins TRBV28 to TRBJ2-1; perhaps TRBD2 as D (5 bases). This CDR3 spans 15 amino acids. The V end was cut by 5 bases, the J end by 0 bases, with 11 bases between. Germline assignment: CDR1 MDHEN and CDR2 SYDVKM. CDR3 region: CASSPGLSSYNEQFF. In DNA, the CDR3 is TGTGCCAGCAGTCCCGGACTTAGCTCCTACAATGAGCAGTTCTTC.

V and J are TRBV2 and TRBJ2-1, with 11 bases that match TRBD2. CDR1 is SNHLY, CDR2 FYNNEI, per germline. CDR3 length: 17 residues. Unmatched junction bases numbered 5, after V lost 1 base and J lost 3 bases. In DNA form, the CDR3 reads TGTGCCAGCAGTGAAGTGACTAGCGGGATGAACTACAATGAGCAGTTCTTC. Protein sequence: CASSEVTSGMNYNEQFF.

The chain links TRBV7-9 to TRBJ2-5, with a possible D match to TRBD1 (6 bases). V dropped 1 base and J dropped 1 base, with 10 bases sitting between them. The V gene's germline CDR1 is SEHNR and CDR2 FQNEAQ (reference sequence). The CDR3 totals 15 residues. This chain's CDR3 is CASSLENRVQETQYF. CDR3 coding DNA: TGTGCCAGCAGCTTAGAGAACAGGGTCCAAGAGACCCAGTACTTC.

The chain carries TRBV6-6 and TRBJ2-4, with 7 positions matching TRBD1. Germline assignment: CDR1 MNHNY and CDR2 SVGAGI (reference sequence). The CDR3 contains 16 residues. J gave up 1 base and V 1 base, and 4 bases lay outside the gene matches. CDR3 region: CASSYLGGEAKNIQYF. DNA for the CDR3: TGTGCCAGCAGTTACTTAGGGGGCGAGGCCAAAAACATTCAGTACTTC.

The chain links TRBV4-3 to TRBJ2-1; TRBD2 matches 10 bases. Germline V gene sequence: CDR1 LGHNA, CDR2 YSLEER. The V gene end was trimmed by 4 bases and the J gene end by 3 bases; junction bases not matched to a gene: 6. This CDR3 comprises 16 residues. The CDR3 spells CASSLGTSVVYNEQFF. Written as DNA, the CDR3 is TGCGCCAGCAGCCTCGGGACTAGCGTCGTCTACAATGAGCAGTTCTTC.

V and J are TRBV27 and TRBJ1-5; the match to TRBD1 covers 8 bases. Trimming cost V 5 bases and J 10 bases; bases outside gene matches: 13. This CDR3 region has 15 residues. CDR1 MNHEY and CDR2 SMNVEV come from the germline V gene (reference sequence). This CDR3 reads CASSPLPGGEDPQHF. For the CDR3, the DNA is TGTGCCAGCAGTCCCCTTCCAGGGGGCGAAGATCCCCAGCATTTT.

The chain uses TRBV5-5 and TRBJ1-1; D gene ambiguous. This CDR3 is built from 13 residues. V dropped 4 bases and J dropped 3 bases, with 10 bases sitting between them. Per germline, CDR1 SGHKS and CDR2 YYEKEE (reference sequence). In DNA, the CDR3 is TGTGCCAGCAGCCCCCTTCCTTACACTGAAGCTTTCTTT. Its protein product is CASSPLPYTEAFF.

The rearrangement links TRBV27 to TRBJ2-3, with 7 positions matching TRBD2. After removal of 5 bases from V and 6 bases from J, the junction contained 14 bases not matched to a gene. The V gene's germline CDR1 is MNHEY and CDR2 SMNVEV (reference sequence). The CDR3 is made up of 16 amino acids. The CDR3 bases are TGTGCCAGCAGTCTAACCCTGACTAGCCGGTACGATACGCAGTATTTT. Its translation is CASSLTLTSRYDTQYF.

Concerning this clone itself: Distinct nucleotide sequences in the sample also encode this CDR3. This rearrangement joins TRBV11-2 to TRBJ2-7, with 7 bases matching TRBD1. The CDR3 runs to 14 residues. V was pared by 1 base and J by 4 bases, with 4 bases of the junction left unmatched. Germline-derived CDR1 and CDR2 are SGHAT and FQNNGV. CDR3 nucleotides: TGTGCCAGCAGCTTAGCCGGGACAGTTTACGAGCAGTACTTC. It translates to CASSLAGTVYEQYF.

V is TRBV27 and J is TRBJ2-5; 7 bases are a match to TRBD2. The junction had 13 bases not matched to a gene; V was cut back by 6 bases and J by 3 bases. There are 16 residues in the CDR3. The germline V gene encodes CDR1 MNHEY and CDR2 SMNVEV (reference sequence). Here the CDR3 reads CASSLMGAGRKETQYF. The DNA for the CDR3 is TGTGCCAGCAGCCTTATGGGAGCGGGGCGAAAAGAGACCCAGTACTTC.

For the CDR3, the DNA is TGTGCCAGCAGTGAATGGGCTGAGATCGAGCAGTACTTC. Translated: CASSEWAEIEQYF. V usage is TRBV6-1 and J usage is TRBJ2-7; unclear D gene. The CDR3 is made up of 13 amino acids. Per the germline V gene, CDR1 is MNHNS and CDR2 is SASEGT. The V and J ends lost 2 bases and 6 bases respectively, with 11 bases between them.